Here is one TCR beta chain with its context. The data stem from a study of shared clonotypes between healthy human individuals. The repertoire was sequenced with immunoSEQ multiplex PCR; TCRdb's copy has only in-frame clones and lacks some. The table shows around 2,000,000 clones, with approximately 94% occurring only once. Germline CDR1 reads SQVTM; CDR2 reads ANQGSEA. The ends were cut back, 3 bases at V and 7 bases at J, with 6 bases in the middle. CDR3 length: 11 amino acids. Naive CD8 cells were CD45RO-negative, positively selected for CCR7, excluding terminally differentiated effector memory CD45RA+ cells.

The chain has TRBV29-1 and TRBJ2-2, with D possibly matching TRBD2 (6 bases). The origin of this receptor is a man aged 18 to 30 in good health. Some clones in this sample may be carry-over from other donors' samples. Sequencing used naive CD8+ T cells from PBMCs. CDR3 nucleotides: TGCAGCGTTGAGGGGGGCGGGGAGCTGTTTTTT. Protein product: CSVEGGGELFF.